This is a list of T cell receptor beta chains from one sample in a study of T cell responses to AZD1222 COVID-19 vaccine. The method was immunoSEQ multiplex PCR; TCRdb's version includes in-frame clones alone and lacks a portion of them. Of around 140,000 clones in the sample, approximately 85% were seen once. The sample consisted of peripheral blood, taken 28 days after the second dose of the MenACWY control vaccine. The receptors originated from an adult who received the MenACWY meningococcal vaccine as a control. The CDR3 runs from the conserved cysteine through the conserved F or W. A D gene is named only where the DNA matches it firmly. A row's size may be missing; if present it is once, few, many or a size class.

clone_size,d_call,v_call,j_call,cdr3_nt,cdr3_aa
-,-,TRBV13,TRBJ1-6,TGTGCCAGCAGCCGAGGGACGGCGTCTGAGAATTCACCCCTCCACTTT,CASSRGTASENSPLHF
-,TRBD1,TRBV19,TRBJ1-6,TGTGCCAGTGCCGGGACAGGGGTTTCACCCCTCCACTTT,CASAGTGVSPLHF
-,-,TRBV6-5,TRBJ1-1,TGTGCCAGCAGTTCCCGGACGGGGAACACTGAAGCTTTCTTT,CASSSRTGNTEAFF
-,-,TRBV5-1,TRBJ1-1,TGCGCCAGCAGAAGTGGACAGCAGAACACTGAAGCTTTCTTT,CASRSGQQNTEAFF
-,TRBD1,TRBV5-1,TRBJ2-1,TGCGCCAGCACCCCGAGGGACAGGTCAGGGGAGCAGTTCTTC,CASTPRDRSGEQFF
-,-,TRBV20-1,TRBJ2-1,TGCAGTGCTAGTCTGGGGATCTACAATGAGCAGTTCTTC,CSASLGIYNEQFF
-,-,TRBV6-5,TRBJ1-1,TGTGCCAGCAGTTACATGGGGTTGGCTTTCTTT,CASSYMGLAFF
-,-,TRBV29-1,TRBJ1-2,TGCAGCGTTGACCTATCAGGGGATAGGTATGGCTACACCTTC,CSVDLSGDRYGYTF
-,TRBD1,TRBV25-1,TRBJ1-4,TGTGCCAGCAGTGACTGGACAGGCGAAAAACTGTTTTTT,CASSDWTGEKLFF
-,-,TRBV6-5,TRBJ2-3,TGTGCCAGTCTCCCCGGGGGCGATACAGATACGCAGTATTTT,CASLPGGDTDTQYF
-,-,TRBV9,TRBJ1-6,TGTGCCAGCAGCAGGGGAAACTCCTATAATTCACCCCTCCACTTT,CASSRGNSYNSPLHF
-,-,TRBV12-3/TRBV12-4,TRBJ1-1,TGTGCCAGCAGTTTTAACCTGAACACTGAAGCTTTCTTT,CASSFNLNTEAFF
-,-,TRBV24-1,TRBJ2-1,TGTGCCACCAGTGATACTACAGGAGCCTCCGATGAGCAGTTCTTC,CATSDTTGASDEQFF
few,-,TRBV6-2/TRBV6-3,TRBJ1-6,TGTGCCAGCAGTCGGACAGTCATCTCACCCCTCCACTTT,CASSRTVISPLHF